The next 18 T cell receptor beta chains were all read from a single sample in a study of blood T cell repertoires in COVID-19 (dated by TCRdb to 2020 to 2022). The method was the immunoSEQ multiplex PCR assay. The table comes from immuneACCESS by way of TCRdb, which keeps in-frame sequences with V and J called. Part of the clones is missing from these tables; in studies checked, under half for an unresolved V gene and the rest for unknown reasons. A total of roughly 250,000 clones appear in this sample, 80% to 85% of them only once. Of the sample, approximately 4.4% falls within the top ten clones. The sample comprised peripheral blood. The receptor set was obtained from a man over 45 with active or convalescent COVID-19.

A few counts support this clone. This rearrangement joins TRBV29-1 to TRBJ2-4; D ambiguous. Trimming left V 5 bases short and J 5 bases short, with 10 bases between. The length of the CDR3 is 12 residues. The germline gives CDR1 SQVTM, CDR2 ANQGSEA. CDR3 sequence reads: CSVRPGENIQYF. The CDR3, as DNA: TGCAGCGTTCGCCCAGGTGAAAACATTCAGTACTTC.

The table lists this clone with a count of one. The chain links TRBV5-4 to TRBJ2-5, with TRBD1 matching 7 bases. Germline CDR1 is SGHNT and CDR2 is YYREEE (reference sequence). V lost 5 bases and J lost 3; bases outside the gene matches: 4. This CDR3 spans 13 amino acids. CDR3 region: CASRRTGEETQYF. CDR3 DNA: TGTGCCAGCAGACGTACAGGGGAAGAGACCCAGTACTTC.

J is TRBJ2-5 and V is TRBV29-1; 9 nucleotides agree with TRBD1. The CDR3 loop spans 13 amino acids. V gave up 7 bases and J gave up 4 bases; unmatched junction bases: 7. The germline V gene has CDR1 SQVTM and CDR2 ANQGSEA. The CDR3 here is CSAEGQGLETQYF. CDR3 in DNA: TGCAGCGCCGAGGGACAGGGATTAGAGACCCAGTACTTC.

V is TRBV6-5 and J is TRBJ2-7; D unresolved. V was shortened by 6 bases and J by 4 bases, with 7 bases between the two germline ends. CDR1 and CDR2 (germline): MNHEY, SVGAGI. CDR3 length: 11 amino acids. The CDR3 reads CASSFLYEQYF. The CDR3 DNA sequence: TGTGCCAGCAGCTTTCTTTACGAGCAGTACTTC.

The chain combines TRBV21-1 with TRBJ2-3; no DNA check was done on the table's D call, TRBD1. TRBV21-1 is tagged as a pseudogene. This CDR3 contains 15 residues. This chain's CDR3 is CASSKYHSPTDTQYF. CDR3 DNA sequence: TGTGCCAGCAGCAAATATCACAGCCCCACAGATACGCAGTATTTT.

In its sample, this clone was seen once. The chain recombines TRBV6-5 with TRBJ2-1; 9 bases are shared with TRBD2. V trimming: 1 base; J trimming: 10 bases; junction bases outside the gene matches: 8. The CDR3 runs 15 residues. Germline CDR1 and CDR2: MNHEY and SVGAGI. The CDR3 is CASSYFGLAPWEQFF. For the CDR3, the DNA is TGTGCCAGCAGTTACTTTGGACTAGCGCCGTGGGAGCAGTTCTTC.

The CDR3 bases are TGTGCCAGCAGCCGCCTAGGTCCCCTCCACTTT. This sequence encodes CASSRLGPLHF. The rearrangement links TRBV28 to TRBJ1-6, with D unresolved. Germline CDR1 MDHEN, CDR2 SYDVKM. V was trimmed by 6 bases and J by 13 bases, leaving 10 bases between them. The length of the CDR3 is 11 residues.

The chain combines TRBV28 with TRBJ2-7; TRBD1 agrees at 7 bases. This CDR3 region has 14 residues. V dropped 4 bases and J dropped 3; count of bases not matched to a gene: 6. Germline assignment: CDR1 MDHEN and CDR2 SYDVKM. The CDR3 region is CASSSPGQNYEQYF. In DNA, the CDR3 is TGTGCCAGCAGTTCACCGGGACAGAACTACGAGCAGTACTTC.

V is TRBV5-4 and J is TRBJ2-6; the D gene is possibly TRBD2 (5 bases). CDR1 and CDR2 (germline): SGHNT, YYREEE (reference sequence). The V gene lost 7 bases and the J gene lost 0 bases, with 20 bases spanning the gap. The CDR3 covers 18 residues. CDR3 nucleotides: TGTGCCAGCGGGGATCGTGGACGGGATATCTCTGGGGCCAACGTCCTGACTTTC. This translates into CASGDRGRDISGANVLTF.

The gene calls are TRBV30 and TRBJ2-3; 8 positions match TRBD2. From germline, CDR1 is GTSNPN and CDR2 SVGIG (reference sequence). V lost 8 bases, J lost 2 bases, and 6 bases stayed unmatched. This CDR3 region has 13 residues. CDR3 DNA sequence: TGTGCCGTTGGCGGGGGGTCCACAGATACGCAGTATTTT. Translation: CAVGGGSTDTQYF.

This chain uses TRBV7-2 with TRBJ1-2, with 11 bases aligning to TRBD1. Trimming took 4 bases from V and 8 from J; bases not matched to a gene: 3. This CDR3 has 13 residues. CDR1 SGHTA and CDR2 FQGNSA come from the germline V gene. The CDR3 reads CASSSGQGDGYTF. In DNA, the CDR3 is TGTGCCAGCAGCTCGGGACAGGGGGACGGCTACACCTTC.

The rearrangement uses TRBV5-1 and TRBJ1-4; 8 bases match TRBD1. The length of the CDR3 is 14 residues. Germline CDR1 SGHRS, CDR2 YFSETQ. The V gene end was trimmed by 8 bases and the J gene end by 4 bases; junction bases not matched to a gene: 7. The CDR3 sequence is CASRSGQVNEKLFF. CDR3 nucleotide sequence: TGCGCCAGTAGATCGGGACAGGTTAATGAAAAACTGTTTTTT.

The rearrangement uses TRBV5-4 and TRBJ2-2; 11 positions agree with TRBD2. The germline CDR1 and CDR2 sequences are SGHNT and YYREEE (reference sequence). With 4 bases clipped from V and 2 bases from J, the junction kept 4 bases outside the gene matches. There are 16 residues in the CDR3. The CDR3 here is CASSALAGGNTGELFF. As DNA, the CDR3 is TGTGCCAGCAGCGCCCTAGCGGGGGGAAACACCGGGGAGCTGTTTTTT.

This rearrangement joins TRBV5-5 to TRBJ2-3; the D gene is possibly TRBD1 (6 bases). This CDR3 comprises 15 residues. Germline loops: CDR1 SGHKS, CDR2 YYEKEE (reference sequence). Trimming took 3 bases from V and 6 from J, leaving 17 bases between them. Here the CDR3 DNA reads TGTGCCAGCAGCTCACCGGGACAACTCGGCGATACGCAGTATTTT. Translation gives CASSSPGQLGDTQYF.

The gene calls are TRBV6-1 and TRBJ1-2, with 11 positions matching TRBD1. This CDR3 comprises 17 residues. CDR1 is MNHNS and CDR2 is SASEGT in the germline V gene. J was trimmed by 5 bases and V by 1 base; bases with no gene match: 9. DNA of the CDR3: TGTGCCAGCAGTGAAGGGGTCGGGACAGGGGGATTTTATGGCTACACCTTC. Residues: CASSEGVGTGGFYGYTF.

This clone was seen only a few times. The same CDR3 is also encoded by other DNA sequences in this sample. The CDR3 loop reads CASSLGGDGQPQHF. The CDR3 DNA reads as TGCGCCAGCAGCTTGGGCGGGGATGGCCAGCCCCAGCATTTT. The chain combines TRBV5-1 with TRBJ1-5; D call uncertain. V shed 0 bases and J shed 7 bases, with 11 bases lying between them. The CDR3 totals 14 residues. Germline CDR1 reads SGHRS; CDR2 reads YFSETQ.

The gene calls are TRBV7-9 and TRBJ2-7; possible D gene TRBD2, 6 bases. The CDR3 covers 15 residues. Trimming cost V 6 bases and J 0 bases, with 15 bases left between them. Germline V lookup: CDR1 SEHNR, CDR2 FQNEAQ (reference sequence). The CDR3 DNA follows: TGTGCCAGCAGTTCCATCGCCGGGAGCTCCTACGAGCAGTACTTC. This codes for CASSSIAGSSYEQYF. The whole variable domain, remainder taken from reference TRBV7-9 and TRBJ2-7, is DTGVSQNPRHKITKRGQNVTFRCDPISEHNRLYWYRQTLGQGPEFLTYFQNEAQLEKSRLLSDRFSAERPKGSFSTLEIQRTEQGDSAMYLCASSSIAGSSYEQYFGPGTRLTVT.

This rearrangement joins TRBV6-4 to TRBJ2-2; D is unresolved. Trimming cost V 4 bases and J 3 bases, with 6 bases left between them. In germline, CDR1 is MRHNA, CDR2 SNTAGT. CDR3 length equals 13 residues. This CDR3 is CASSVTDTGELFF. The CDR3 bases are TGTGCCAGCAGTGTTACAGACACCGGGGAGCTGTTTTTT.